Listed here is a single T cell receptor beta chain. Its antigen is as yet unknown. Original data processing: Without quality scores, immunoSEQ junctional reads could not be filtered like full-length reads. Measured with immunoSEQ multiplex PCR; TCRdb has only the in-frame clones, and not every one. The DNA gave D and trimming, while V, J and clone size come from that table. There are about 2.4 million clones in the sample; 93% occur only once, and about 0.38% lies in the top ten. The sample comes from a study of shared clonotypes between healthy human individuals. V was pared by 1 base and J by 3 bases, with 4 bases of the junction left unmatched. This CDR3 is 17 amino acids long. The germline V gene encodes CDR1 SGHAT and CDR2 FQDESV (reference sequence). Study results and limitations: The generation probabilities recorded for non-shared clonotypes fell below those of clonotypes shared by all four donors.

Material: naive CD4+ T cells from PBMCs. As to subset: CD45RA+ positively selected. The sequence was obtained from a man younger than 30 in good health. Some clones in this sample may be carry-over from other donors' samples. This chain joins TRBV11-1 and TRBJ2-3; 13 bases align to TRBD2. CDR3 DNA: TGTGCCAGCAGCTTAGGGACTAGCGGGAGAGGGACAGATACGCAGTATTTT. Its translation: CASSLGTSGRGTDTQYF.